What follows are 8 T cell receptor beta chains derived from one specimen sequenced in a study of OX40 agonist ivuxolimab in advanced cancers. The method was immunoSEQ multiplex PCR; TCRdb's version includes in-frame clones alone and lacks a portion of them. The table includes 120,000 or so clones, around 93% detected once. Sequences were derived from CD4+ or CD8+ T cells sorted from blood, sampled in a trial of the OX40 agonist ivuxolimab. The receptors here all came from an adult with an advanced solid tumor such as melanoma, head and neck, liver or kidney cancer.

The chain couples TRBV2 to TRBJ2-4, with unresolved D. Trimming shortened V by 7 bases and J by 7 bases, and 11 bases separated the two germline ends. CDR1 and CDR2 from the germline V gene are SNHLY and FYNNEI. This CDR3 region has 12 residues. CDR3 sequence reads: CASTGDSNIQYF. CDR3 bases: TGTGCCAGCACTGGGGATTCGAACATTCAGTACTTC.

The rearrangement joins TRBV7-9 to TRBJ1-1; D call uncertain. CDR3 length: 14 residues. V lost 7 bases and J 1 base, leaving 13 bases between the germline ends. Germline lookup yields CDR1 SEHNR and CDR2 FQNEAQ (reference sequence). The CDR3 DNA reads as TGTGCCAGCACCCCCGACATGCAGAACACTGAAGCTTTCTTT. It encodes CASTPDMQNTEAFF. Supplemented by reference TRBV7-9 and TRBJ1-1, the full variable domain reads DTGVSQNPRHKITKRGQNVTFRCDPISEHNRLYWYRQTLGQGPEFLTYFQNEAQLEKSRLLSDRFSAERPKGSFSTLEIQRTEQGDSAMYLCASTPDMQNTEAFFGQGTRLTVV.

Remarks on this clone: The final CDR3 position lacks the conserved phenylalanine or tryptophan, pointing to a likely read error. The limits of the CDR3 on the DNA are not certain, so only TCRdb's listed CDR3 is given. CDR3 sequence: CASSLGTAIRV. The chain recombines TRBV19 with TRBJ1-2. The CDR3 length is 11 residues, termini included. In germline, CDR1 is LNHDA, CDR2 SQIVND (reference sequence).

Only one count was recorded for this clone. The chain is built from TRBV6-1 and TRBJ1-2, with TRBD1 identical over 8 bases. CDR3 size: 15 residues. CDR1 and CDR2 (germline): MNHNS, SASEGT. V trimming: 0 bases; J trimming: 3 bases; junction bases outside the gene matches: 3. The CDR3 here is CASSEAGTGDYGYTF. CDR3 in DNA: TGTGCCAGCAGTGAAGCGGGGACAGGTGACTATGGCTACACCTTC.

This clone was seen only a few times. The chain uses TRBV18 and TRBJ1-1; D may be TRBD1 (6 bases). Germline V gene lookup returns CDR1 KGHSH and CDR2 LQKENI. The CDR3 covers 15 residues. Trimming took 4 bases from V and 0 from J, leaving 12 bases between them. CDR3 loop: CASSLGGELNTEAFF. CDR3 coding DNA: TGTGCCAGCTCACTAGGGGGGGAGTTGAACACTGAAGCTTTCTTT.

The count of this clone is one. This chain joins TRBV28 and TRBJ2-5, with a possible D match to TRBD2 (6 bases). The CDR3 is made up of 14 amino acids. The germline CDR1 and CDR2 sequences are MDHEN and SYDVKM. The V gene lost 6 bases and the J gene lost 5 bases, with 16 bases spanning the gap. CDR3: CASRPRDSVETQYF. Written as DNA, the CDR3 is TGTGCCAGCAGGCCCCGGGACTCGGTGGAGACCCAGTACTTC. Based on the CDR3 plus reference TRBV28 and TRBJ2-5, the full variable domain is DVKVTQSSRYLVKRTGEKVFLECVQDMDHENMFWYRQDPGLGLRLIYFSYDVKMKEKGDIPEGYSVSREKKERFSLILESASTNQTSMYLCASRPRDSVETQYFGPGTRLLVL.

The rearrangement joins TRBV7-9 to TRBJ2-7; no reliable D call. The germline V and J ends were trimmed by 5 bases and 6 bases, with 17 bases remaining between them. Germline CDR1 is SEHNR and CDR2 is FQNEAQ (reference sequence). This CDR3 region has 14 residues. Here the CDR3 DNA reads TGTGCCAGCAGCGGATCGGTCCTTTACGGCGAGCAGTACTTC. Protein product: CASSGSVLYGEQYF.

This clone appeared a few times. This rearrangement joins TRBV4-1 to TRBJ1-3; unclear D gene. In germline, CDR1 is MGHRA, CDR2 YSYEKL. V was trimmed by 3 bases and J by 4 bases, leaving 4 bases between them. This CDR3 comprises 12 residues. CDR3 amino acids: CASSQRGNTIYF. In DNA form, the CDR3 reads TGCGCCAGCAGCCAGAGGGGAAACACCATATATTTT.